Below are 2 T cell receptor beta chains sequenced from a single sample in a study of early T cells in non-severe SARS-CoV-2 infection. TCRdb re-called the 5' RACE reads through MiXCR, storing one row per CDR3 protein. The sample comprises 53,000 or so distinct CDR3 sequences, approximately 9.8% of which are singletons, and almost 8.5% rests with the top ten. Sequences were obtained from whole blood. The receptors were gathered from an adult who was a healthcare worker with PCR-confirmed SARS-CoV-2 infection or an uninfected control (not recorded which).

This clonotype appeared a few times. The chain has TRBV20-1 and TRBJ2-3, with D tentatively TRBD2 (6 bases). The germline CDR1 and CDR2 sequences are DFQATT and SNEGSKA (reference sequence). This CDR3 contains 13 residues. Trimming removed 3 bases from V and 4 bases from J, with 11 bases in between. CDR3 nucleotide sequence: TGCAGTGCTAGGGGGGGTTTTTCAGATACGCAGTATTTT. It codes for CSARGGFSDTQYF.

Many counts were recorded for this clonotype. The chain has TRBV7-9 and TRBJ2-1; 8 nucleotides agree with TRBD1. J lost 6 bases, V lost 5 bases, and 9 bases had no gene match. This CDR3 is built from 15 residues. CDR1 is SEHNR, CDR2 FQNEAQ, per germline (reference sequence). The CDR3 sequence is CASSPPDRAGNEQFF. CDR3 in DNA: TGTGCCAGCAGCCCACCGGACAGGGCGGGCAATGAGCAGTTCTTC. Based on the CDR3 plus reference TRBV7-9 and TRBJ2-1, the full variable domain is DTGVSQNPRHKITKRGQNVTFRCDPISEHNRLYWYRQTLGQGPEFLTYFQNEAQLEKSRLLSDRFSAERPKGSFSTLEIQRTEQGDSAMYLCASSPPDRAGNEQFFGPGTRLTVL.